At least ten counts were recorded for the clone carrying this TCR beta chain. Its antigen is not known. This sample was included in a study of CD8 T cells in ankylosing spondylitis. Findings and caveats of the study: Clones tied to disease were said to be significantly enriched in matched ankylosing spondylitis synovial fluid.

TCR beta libraries were made by quantitative 5'-RACE with molecular barcodes. Each CDR3 protein gets one entry after TCRdb re-called the 5' RACE reads with MiXCR. The table shows roughly 250,000 distinct CDR3 sequences, with about 10% occurring only once. Material: blood, either unsorted or a sorted T cell fraction (not recorded which). The source is a male donor with ankylosing spondylitis or in good health (not recorded which).

CDR3 nucleotides: TGCGCCAGCAGCCAAGGGACAGGGCCCAACATTCAGTACTTC. Translation: CASSQGTGPNIQYF. The chain recombines TRBV4-1 with TRBJ2-4, with 8 bases identical to TRBD1. Unmatched junction bases numbered 3, after V lost 1 base and J lost 7 bases. CDR1 and CDR2 from the germline V gene are MGHRA and YSYEKL. The CDR3 is made up of 14 amino acids.